The entry below gives a single TCR beta chain sequence along with its context. What it binds is not known. It is likely a read error, because the conserved phenylalanine at the end of the CDR3 is missing. Study outcomes and limitations: Tumor memory CD4+ T cell TCR gene usage was found to cluster with blood and lymph node memory CD4+ cells and with lymph node naive CD4+ cells.

Cells sorted as Tregs were CD4+, CD25+ and CD127-/low. Using its own MiXCR run on the 5' RACE reads, TCRdb lists one record per CDR3 protein. The sample holds 35,000 to 50,000 distinct CDR3 sequences, less than 25% seen once. The CDR3 extends over 18 amino acids. V trimming: 4 bases; J trimming: 2 bases; junction bases outside the gene matches: 14. Germline V gene lookup returns CDR1 SGHRS and CDR2 YFSETQ. This clonotype was obtained from a female donor with breast cancer. The rearrangement joins TRBV5-1 to TRBJ2-2, with TRBD1 matching 7 bases. The sample consisted of Tregs sorted from blood. The chain's CDR3 is CASSRGAFRQGNTGELFL. DNA for the CDR3: TGCGCCAGCAGCCGTGGCGCCTTCCGACAGGGAAACACCGGGGAGCTGTTTCTT.